A single sample gave rise to the 15 T cell receptor beta chains below, sequenced in a study of regulatory T cells in long-lasting Graves disease. Time point described: persistent/refractory GD, antithyroid drugs over 5 years with positive TRAb. Generation of the TCR library employed RNA extracted from PBMCs. Arm-PCR of CDR3 regions with iRepertoire HTBI primers generated TCR beta libraries. TCRdb processed the multiplex PCR reads anew with MiXCR; each CDR3 protein has one entry. The table records around 500,000 distinct CDR3 sequences, more than 20% of them present only once. The sample here was peripheral blood mononuclear cells (PBMCs), taken when the disease was refractory, from a patient treated with antithyroid drugs. The receptors were gathered from a female donor with Graves disease.

The chain uses TRBV29-1 and TRBJ1-2; D is undetermined. The CDR3 has 13 amino acids. Germline CDR1 and CDR2: SQVTM and ANQGSEA. Between the trimmed V and J ends, which lost 4 bases and 4 bases, there was a span of 13 bases. The CDR3 sequence is CSVGMAGSYGYTF. Written as DNA, the CDR3 is TGCAGCGTTGGGATGGCAGGATCCTATGGCTACACCTTC.

The J gene is TRBJ2-2, the V gene TRBV4-1; D may be TRBD2 (5 bases). The length of the CDR3 is 16 residues. Germline values: CDR1 MGHRA, CDR2 YSYEKL. V was clipped by 0 bases and J by 4 bases, with 12 bases between them. CDR3 bases: TGCGCCAGCAGCCAAGACCCCTGGAGCGGCACCGGGGAGCTGTTTTTT. Translation gives CASSQDPWSGTGELFF.

The chain is built from TRBV5-8 and TRBJ2-7, with a tentative D call TRBD2 (6 bases). The CDR3 has 14 amino acids. The V end lost 4 bases, the J end lost 5 bases, and 16 bases lay between the germline ends. Germline assignment: CDR1 SGHTS and CDR2 YDEGEE. CDR3 in DNA: TGTGCCAGCAGCCAGGTGCGGGACCCCAACGAGCAGTACTTC. Encoded protein: CASSQVRDPNEQYF.

This clonotype was seen ten or more times. This sequence joins TRBV2 and TRBJ1-5, with D hard to call. Germline CDR1 is SNHLY and CDR2 is FYNNEI. This CDR3 comprises 15 residues. V dropped 3 bases and J dropped 3 bases, with 12 bases sitting between them. CDR3 sequence reads: CASSDPQQYNQPQHF. In nucleotides, the CDR3 is TGTGCCAGCAGTGACCCGCAGCAATACAATCAGCCCCAGCATTTT.

At least ten counts were recorded for this clonotype. V is TRBV29-1 and J is TRBJ2-5; 12 nucleotides align to TRBD2. V was pared by 4 bases and J by 1 base, with 4 bases of the junction left unmatched. Germline V lookup: CDR1 SQVTM, CDR2 ANQGSEA. The length of the CDR3 is 15 residues. In DNA form, the CDR3 reads TGCAGCGTTGGCGGACTAGCGGGGACCCAAGAGACCCAGTACTTC. Its protein product is CSVGGLAGTQETQYF.

This clonotype was detected many times. The rearrangement uses TRBV5-1 and TRBJ2-7; TRBD1 or TRBD2 may be the D gene (5 bases each). Trimming shortened V by 2 bases and J by 6 bases, and 15 bases separated the two germline ends. The CDR3 has 14 residues. From germline, CDR1 is SGHRS and CDR2 YFSETQ. The CDR3 DNA sequence: TGCGCCAGCAGCTTTGAGGGGATCATCGGCGAGCAGTACTTC. Translating it yields CASSFEGIIGEQYF.

The J gene is TRBJ2-7, the V gene TRBV12-3 or TRBV12-4; possible D gene TRBD2, 6 bases. The DNA end favors TRBJ2-1, so the J call may be wrong. The CDR3 consists of 13 residues. The CDR3 loop is CASTPGDWDEQFF. The DNA for the CDR3 is TGTGCCAGCACACCGGGAGACTGGGATGAGCAGTTCTTC.

This clonotype came up many times. The chain is built from TRBV15 and TRBJ1-5, with D possibly being TRBD1 (6 bases). This CDR3 is built from 14 residues. CDR1 LNHNV and CDR2 YYDKDF come from the germline V gene (reference sequence). V was shortened by 5 bases and J by 6 bases, with 14 bases between the two germline ends. For the CDR3, the DNA is TGTGCCACCAGCGGAAACAGGGTCGGTCAGCCCCAGCATTTT. Its translation: CATSGNRVGQPQHF.

This clonotype was found many times. In DNA form, the CDR3 reads TGTGCCAGCAGCCGGGACAGGGATGAAAAACTGTTTTTT. It yields the protein CASSRDRDEKLFF. The rearrangement uses TRBV2 and TRBJ1-4, with 9 bases identical to TRBD1. The trim removed 6 bases at V and 6 bases at J, leaving 2 bases unmatched. Germline assignment: CDR1 SNHLY and CDR2 FYNNEI. The length of the CDR3 is 13 residues.

This clonotype was counted at least ten times. The rearrangement uses TRBV10-3 and TRBJ1-5; D not resolved. From germline, CDR1 is ENHRY and CDR2 SYGVKD. V lost 0 bases, J lost 1 base, and 13 bases lay in between. The CDR3 has 17 amino acids. The CDR3 nucleotides read TGTGCCATCAGTGAGTCGATTGTAAAACAGAGCAATCAGCCCCAGCATTTT. Its translation is CAISESIVKQSNQPQHF.

This clonotype was found many times. The chain carries TRBV30 and TRBJ1-1, with a tentative D call TRBD1 (6 bases). The CDR3 is made up of 13 amino acids. V gave up 8 bases and J gave up 3 bases, with 16 bases separating them. The germline V gene encodes CDR1 GTSNPN and CDR2 SVGIG (reference sequence). The CDR3 loop reads CASNRASYTEAFF. CDR3 sequence (DNA): TGTGCCAGCAACAGGGCCTCATACACTGAAGCTTTCTTT.

This clonotype was seen repeatedly, ten times or more. This rearrangement joins TRBV12-3 or TRBV12-4 to TRBJ2-7; TRBD2 matches 12 bases. The CDR3 has 16 residues. V was clipped by 4 bases and J by 2 bases; unmatched bases: 6. In DNA form, the CDR3 reads TGTGCCAGCAGTTCCCAACTAGCGGGAGGCGCCTACGAGCAGTACTTC. Translated: CASSSQLAGGAYEQYF.

This clonotype was recorded at least ten times. The chain links TRBV5-1 to TRBJ2-7; 12 bases match TRBD2. This CDR3 has 16 amino acids. V gave up 6 bases and J gave up 3 bases; unmatched junction bases: 10. The germline gives CDR1 SGHRS, CDR2 YFSETQ. The CDR3 DNA sequence: TGCGCCAGCACCGATACGACTAGCGGGAGAGTCTACGAGCAGTACTTC. The encoded protein is CASTDTTSGRVYEQYF.

The J gene is TRBJ2-7, the V gene TRBV28, with TRBD2 matching over 8 bases. V trimming: 10 bases; J trimming: 6 bases; junction bases outside the gene matches: 8. The CDR3 runs 12 residues. Germline V lookup: CDR1 MDHEN, CDR2 SYDVKM. As DNA, the CDR3 is TGTGCCACTCGGGGGGGAGTAGCCGAGCAGTACTTC. Its protein product is CATRGGVAEQYF.

This clonotype was seen ten or more times. The chain recombines TRBV11-1 with TRBJ2-7, with 10 bases that match TRBD1. Germline CDR1 is SGHAT and CDR2 is FQDESV (reference sequence). The CDR3 has 15 amino acids. The J segment lost 5 bases and the V segment lost 5 bases, leaving 9 bases of the junction unmatched. The CDR3 loop reads CASSIPGQGQHEQYF. The CDR3 bases are TGTGCCAGCAGCATACCGGGACAGGGGCAGCACGAGCAGTACTTC.